These 25 T cell receptor beta chains share one sample of origin, sequenced in a study of blood T cells in healthy people across ages. Alongside a J-beta primer mix, a sample-barcoded 5' primer served in a second PCR lasting roughly 6 to 11 cycles. TCRdb reanalysed the 5' RACE reads using MiXCR and keeps one entry per CDR3 protein. This table holds just under 550,000 distinct CDR3 sequences, 24% found once. The same data also contributed to another study, on T cells of mothers and their children.

Sequencing used blood. The receptors derive from a boy aged 5-17 years in good health.

There are many counts of this clonotype. This sequence joins TRBV12-3 or TRBV12-4 and TRBJ1-2, with D possibly matching TRBD1 (6 bases). The ends were cut back, 6 bases at V and 7 bases at J, with 21 bases in the middle. The CDR3 is made up of 15 amino acids. CDR3 DNA sequence: TGTGCCAGCAGCCTGGGCTCCGGGGGCGCGGGTGGCTACACCTTC. Translating gives CASSLGSGGAGGYTF.

The chain employs TRBV7-2 and TRBJ2-3; 9 positions match TRBD1. The CDR3 is 16 amino acids. Unmatched junction bases numbered 8, after V lost 3 bases and J lost 4 bases. The germline gives CDR1 SGHTA, CDR2 FQGNSA. CDR3 coding DNA: TGTGCCAGCAGCTTTACCGGGACAGGGAACGCAGATACGCAGTATTTT. This encodes CASSFTGTGNADTQYF. Filled out from reference TRBV7-2 and TRBJ2-3, the complete variable domain reads GAGVSQSPSNKVTEKGKDVELRCDPISGHTALYWYRQSLGQGLEFLIYFQGNSAPDKSGLPSDRFSAERTGGSVSTLTIQRTQQEDSAVYLCASSFTGTGNADTQYFGPGTRLTVL.

The genes are TRBV20-1 and TRBJ2-3; D gene unclear. The CDR3 has 13 amino acids. From germline, CDR1 is DFQATT and CDR2 SNEGSKA (reference sequence). Trimming removed 6 bases from V and 6 bases from J, with 16 bases in between. CDR3 protein: CSAKASIVDTQYF. Here the CDR3 DNA reads TGCAGTGCCAAGGCCAGTATTGTGGATACGCAGTATTTT.

A few counts support this clonotype. The CDR3 coding sequence is TGCAGCGTTGTGGCTGGAAACACCATATATTTT. Amino acid sequence: CSVVAGNTIYF. The chain is built from TRBV29-1 and TRBJ1-3, with unresolved D. V was cut by 4 bases and J by 2 bases, with 3 bases left in between. Germline CDR1 is SQVTM and CDR2 is ANQGSEA. The CDR3 consists of 11 residues.

The gene calls are TRBV29-1 and TRBJ2-7; unclear D gene. In germline, CDR1 is SQVTM, CDR2 ANQGSEA. V lost 0 bases to trimming and J lost 5 bases, with 5 bases between them. This CDR3 has 11 amino acids. In DNA, the CDR3 is TGCAGCGTTGAAGACGGGCACGAGCAGTACTTC. Translation gives CSVEDGHEQYF.

This chain links TRBV28 with TRBJ2-1, with TRBD2 identical over 9 bases. Matching the DNA end better, TRBJ2-7 makes the J call doubtful. Per the germline V gene, CDR1 is MDHEN and CDR2 is SYDVKM. This CDR3 has 19 residues. The CDR3 DNA sequence: TGTGCCAGCAGCCTTCGCCTTCCCCAGTACGCGGGAGGGCCCTACGAGCAGTACTTC. Translation: CASSLRLPQYAGGPYEQYF.

The chain employs TRBV5-1 and TRBJ2-2; tentatively, D is TRBD1 or TRBD2 (5 bases each). CDR1 and CDR2 (germline): SGHRS, YFSETQ. The CDR3 extends over 16 amino acids. V lost 0 bases and J 4 bases, leaving 13 bases between the germline ends. CDR3 residues: CASSLAGPGGTGELFF. For the CDR3, the DNA is TGCGCCAGCAGCTTGGCGGGACCCGGAGGCACCGGGGAGCTGTTTTTT.

This clonotype was seen only a few times. This chain joins TRBV20-1 and TRBJ2-7; no definite D call. CDR1 is DFQATT and CDR2 is SNEGSKA in the germline V gene (reference sequence). There are 13 residues in the CDR3. The germline V and J ends were trimmed by 0 bases and 3 bases, with 9 bases remaining between them. The DNA of the CDR3 is TGCAGTGCTAGAGACAGGTTATTCTACGAGCAGTACTTC. Translating gives CSARDRLFYEQYF.

The sample holds many counts of this clonotype. The rearrangement joins TRBV29-1 to TRBJ2-5; D remains unclear. This CDR3 region has 14 residues. V lost 4 bases and J lost 2, with 14 bases in between. CDR1 is SQVTM, CDR2 ANQGSEA, per germline. The CDR3 nucleotides read TGCAGCGTTGTCGGTCCCATGGGGCAAGAGACCCAGTACTTC. Amino acid sequence: CSVVGPMGQETQYF.

As regards this clonotype: This may stem from a read error, because a much larger clone lies one nucleotide away. The chain combines TRBV6-2 or TRBV6-3 with TRBJ2-5, with no clear D. The CDR3 is made up of 12 amino acids. The V gene's germline CDR1 is MNHEY and CDR2 SVGEGT. The DNA of the CDR3 is TGTGCCAGCAGTTACCTACAAGAGCCCCAGTACTTC. The encoded protein is CASSYLQEPQYF.

This clonotype was found a few times. The chain carries TRBV4-1 and TRBJ2-7; D perhaps matches TRBD1 (6 bases). Germline-derived CDR1 and CDR2 are MGHRA and YSYEKL. This CDR3 has 17 amino acids. Trimming shortened V by 5 bases and J by 0 bases, and 20 bases separated the two germline ends. The CDR3 is CASSYSTYGDTSYEQYF. The CDR3 coding sequence is TGCGCCAGCAGCTATAGTACATACGGGGACACCTCCTACGAGCAGTACTTC.

This clonotype has a count of ten or more. The chain employs TRBV10-3 and TRBJ2-5; a weak D match, TRBD1 (5 bases). The CDR3 is 12 amino acids. Trimming took off 11 bases at V and 5 bases at J, with 15 bases between the two ends. Germline lookup yields CDR1 ENHRY and CDR2 SYGVKD. In nucleotides, the CDR3 is TGTGCCGCGTCGCAGGGAACGGAGACCCAGTACTTC. Protein: CAASQGTETQYF.

The genes are TRBV6-2 or TRBV6-3 and TRBJ2-1; D is uncertain. Germline V gives CDR1 MNHEY, CDR2 SVGEGT. The CDR3 is made up of 11 amino acids. Trimming pared 4 bases from V and 8 bases from J, leaving 6 bases between. CDR3 residues: CASSSWYEQFF. The CDR3 DNA is TGTGCCAGCAGTTCTTGGTATGAGCAGTTCTTC.

Comments on this clonotype: This likely comes from a read error, as the CDR3 has no conserved phenylalanine or tryptophan at its end. The CDR3 spells CASSLSNPNGETQYL. For the CDR3, the DNA is TGTGCCAGCAGCCTCTCCAACCCGAATGGGGAGACCCAGTACCTC. The genes are TRBV3-1 and TRBJ2-5; D is ambiguous. This CDR3 region has 15 residues. Germline-derived CDR1 and CDR2 are LGHDT and YNNKEL (reference sequence). V shed 4 bases and J shed 5 bases, with 17 bases lying between them.

The V call is TRBV6-1, the J call TRBJ2-7; the D is unclear. The V gene's germline CDR1 is MNHNS and CDR2 SASEGT. V gave up 4 bases and J gave up 2 bases, with 12 bases separating them. The CDR3 has 14 residues. The CDR3 protein is CASSVGKEAYEQYF. In DNA form, the CDR3 reads TGTGCCAGCAGTGTTGGAAAGGAAGCCTACGAGCAGTACTTC.

The CDR3 sequence is CASSQYQGGATEAFF. CDR3 DNA: TGTGCCAGCAGTCAATACCAAGGGGGCGCGACTGAAGCTTTCTTT. The rearrangement links TRBV28 to TRBJ1-1; 7 nucleotides match TRBD1. CDR1 and CDR2 (germline): MDHEN, SYDVKM. Trimming took 5 bases from V and 5 from J; bases not matched to a gene: 11. CDR3 length: 15 amino acids.

The rearrangement joins TRBV4-3 to TRBJ2-1; D possibly matches TRBD1 or TRBD2 (7 bases each). Trimming pared 1 base from V and 8 bases from J, leaving 15 bases between. The CDR3 runs 15 residues. CDR1 LGHNA and CDR2 YSLEER come from the germline V gene. The CDR3 spells CASSQGPGGVYEQFF. In nucleotides, the CDR3 is TGCGCCAGCAGCCAAGGGCCAGGGGGGGTTTATGAGCAGTTCTTC.

This clonotype turned up a few times. The chain is built from TRBV3-1 and TRBJ1-1; a weak D match, TRBD1 (5 bases). With 0 bases removed from V and 4 bases from J, the gap between germline ends came to 12 bases. The CDR3 is 15 amino acids. The germline gives CDR1 LGHDT, CDR2 YNNKEL (reference sequence). For the CDR3, the DNA is TGTGCCAGCAGCCAAGAGTTAGGGAGGGGCACTGAAGCTTTCTTT. This codes for CASSQELGRGTEAFF.

The chain has TRBV20-1 and TRBJ1-2; D possibly corresponds to TRBD1 (5 bases). Germline loops: CDR1 DFQATT, CDR2 SNEGSKA (reference sequence). V was shortened by 7 bases and J by 0 bases, with 15 bases between the two germline ends. The CDR3 is 14 residues long. The CDR3 bases are TGCAGTGGGGCCCCGGGCAGGGCTAACTATGGCTACACCTTC. Protein: CSGAPGRANYGYTF.

This clonotype was counted ten times or more. V and J are TRBV6-2 or TRBV6-3 and TRBJ2-5, with 9 bases lining up with TRBD2. Germline CDR1 is MNHEY and CDR2 is SVGEGT. V trimming: 7 bases; J trimming: 1 base; junction bases outside the gene matches: 7. The CDR3 is made up of 15 amino acids. CDR3: CASTSLAGIQETQYF. CDR3 nucleotide sequence: TGTGCCAGCACCTCTCTAGCGGGGATCCAAGAGACCCAGTACTTC.

This clonotype occurred once. The J gene is TRBJ2-1, the V gene TRBV4-3; TRBD2 matches at 11 bases. The DNA end favors TRBJ2-7, so the J call may be wrong. The germline V gene encodes CDR1 LGHNA and CDR2 YSLEER. The CDR3 totals 15 residues. CDR3 sequence: CASSQETSGVSEQYF. The DNA of the CDR3 is TGCGCCAGCAGCCAAGAGACTAGCGGGGTCTCCGAGCAGTACTTC.

In its sample, this clonotype was seen a few times. The CDR3, as DNA: TGCAGCGTCGCAATGGGGGTGGGAGGGACCCAGTACTTC. Its translation: CSVAMGVGGTQYF. V is TRBV29-1 and J is TRBJ2-5; tentatively, D is TRBD2 (6 bases). Per the germline V gene, CDR1 is SQVTM and CDR2 is ANQGSEA. This CDR3 region has 13 residues. V was trimmed by 6 bases and J by 7 bases, leaving 18 bases between them.

This clonotype has only a few counts. This sequence joins TRBV5-1 and TRBJ2-1, with 13 bases aligning to TRBD2. CDR3 length: 16 amino acids. After removal of 5 bases from V and 4 bases from J, the junction contained 6 bases not matched to a gene. Germline V gene sequence: CDR1 SGHRS, CDR2 YFSETQ. The CDR3 loop is CASSLTSGGLYNEQFF. CDR3 in DNA: TGCGCCAGCAGTTTGACTAGCGGGGGGCTTTACAATGAGCAGTTCTTC.

This clonotype was detected a few times. The gene calls are TRBV6-2 or TRBV6-3 and TRBJ2-5; 10 positions match TRBD2. Trimming removed 6 bases from V and 3 bases from J; junction bases left unmatched: 7. From germline, CDR1 is MNHEY and CDR2 SVGEGT. The CDR3 loop spans 15 amino acids. DNA of the CDR3: TGTGCCAGCAGAAATAGCGGGGGGACGAAAGAGACCCAGTACTTC. Its translation: CASRNSGGTKETQYF.

This clonotype was detected a few times. The chain recombines TRBV10-3 with TRBJ2-3, with TRBD1 as a possible D gene (6 bases). Germline lookup yields CDR1 ENHRY and CDR2 SYGVKD. CDR3 length: 14 residues. Between the trimmed V and J ends, which lost 5 bases and 6 bases, there was a span of 15 bases. Written as DNA, the CDR3 is TGTGCCATCAGTTCCAGGGGTCCACGGGATACGCAGTATTTT. This gives the protein CAISSRGPRDTQYF.